A selection of T cell receptor beta chains follows, all from one sample in a study of blood T cell repertoires in COVID-19. Produced via immunoSEQ multiplex PCR; TCRdb's table is partial and in-frame only. Among fewer than 250,000 clones listed, around 81% were seen once. Sequencing was done on a sample of peripheral blood. Every receptor here comes from a woman aged 60-70 years with active or convalescent COVID-19. Each CDR3 is given with its conserved first and last residue. A D gene is named only where the DNA matches it firmly. Some rows have no size entry. The others give once, few or many, or a class for an expanded clone.

J: TRBJ2-3; V: TRBV24-1; D: TRBD1; size: -; CDR3: CATSDRRDRVTDTQYF; DNA: TGTGCCACCAGTGACCGTCGGGACAGGGTCACAGATACGCAGTATTTT
J: TRBJ1-2; V: TRBV28; D: TRBD1; size: -; CDR3: CASAAPGGVNYGYTF; DNA: TGTGCCAGCGCTGCGCCAGGGGGAGTTAACTATGGCTACACCTTC
J: TRBJ2-3; V: TRBV7-2; D: -; size: -; CDR3: CASSLAADATDTQYF; DNA: TGTGCCAGCAGCTTAGCAGCGGACGCCACAGATACGCAGTATTTT
J: TRBJ2-2; V: TRBV6-6; D: -; size: -; CDR3: CASTLTVNTGELFF; DNA: TGTGCCAGCACTCTGACAGTGAACACCGGGGAGCTGTTTTTT
J: TRBJ2-1; V: TRBV4-2; D: -; size: -; CDR3: CASAAQGSSYNEQFF; DNA: TGTGCCAGCGCAGCACAGGGTAGCTCCTACAATGAGCAGTTCTTC
J: TRBJ2-7; V: TRBV27; D: TRBD1; size: -; CDR3: CASSFGDRRVGEQYF; DNA: TGTGCCAGCAGTTTTGGGGACAGGAGGGTCGGCGAGCAGTACTTC
J: TRBJ1-3; V: TRBV4-2; D: -; size: -; CDR3: CASSQTESPARNTIYF; DNA: TGTGCCAGCAGCCAGACAGAGTCCCCCGCCCGAAACACCATATATTTT
J: TRBJ2-7; V: TRBV6-5; D: TRBD1; size: many; CDR3: CARSRDRIYEQYF; DNA: TGTGCCAGGTCACGGGACAGAATCTACGAGCAGTACTTC
J: TRBJ2-1; V: TRBV10-1; D: TRBD2; size: -; CDR3: CASSESIASGSNEQFF; DNA: TGCGCCAGCAGTGAGTCCATCGCTAGCGGGAGCAATGAGCAGTTCTTC
J: TRBJ2-6; V: TRBV3-1/TRBV3-2; D: TRBD1; size: -; CDR3: CASNRDSLGEGANVLTF; DNA: TGTGCCAGCAACCGGGACAGCCTTGGGGAGGGGGCCAACGTCCTGACTTTC
J: TRBJ1-2; V: TRBV5-4; D: -; size: few; CDR3: CASSLDRANLVYGYTF; DNA: TGTGCCAGCAGCTTGGACAGGGCGAATCTGGTCTATGGCTACACCTTC
J: TRBJ2-1; V: TRBV12-5; D: -; size: -; CDR3: CASGLVQGVSYNEQFF; DNA: TGTGCTAGTGGTTTGGTACAGGGTGTTTCCTACAATGAGCAGTTCTTC
J: TRBJ1-1; V: TRBV3-1/TRBV3-2; D: TRBD1; size: -; CDR3: CASRSFGTGAEAFF; DNA: TGTGCCAGCAGATCATTCGGGACAGGAGCTGAAGCTTTCTTT
J: TRBJ2-1; V: TRBV24-1; D: TRBD2; size: -; CDR3: CATSDDSGGSYNEQFF; DNA: TGTGCCACCAGTGATGATAGCGGGGGGTCCTACAATGAGCAGTTCTTC
J: TRBJ1-1; V: TRBV5-4; D: -; size: -; CDR3: CASSLVWGGGTEAFF; DNA: TGTGCCAGCAGCTTAGTATGGGGGGGCGGCACTGAAGCTTTCTTT
J: TRBJ1-2; V: TRBV19; D: -; size: few; CDR3: CASNIAAATNYGYTF; DNA: TGTGCCAGTAACATCGCGGCAGCCACTAACTATGGCTACACCTTC
J: TRBJ2-3; V: TRBV3-1/TRBV3-2; D: TRBD2; size: -; CDR3: CASSQRGLATDTQYF; DNA: TGTGCCAGCAGCCAAAGGGGACTAGCAACAGATACGCAGTATTTT
J: TRBJ1-2; V: TRBV6-2/TRBV6-3; D: TRBD1; size: -; CDR3: CASSYSRGPIYGYTF; DNA: TGTGCCAGCAGTTACTCCAGGGGGCCTATCTATGGCTACACCTTC
J: TRBJ1-4; V: TRBV6-1; D: TRBD1; size: -; CDR3: CASSDTGGRDEKLFF; DNA: TGTGCCAGCAGTGACACAGGGGGAAGGGATGAAAAACTGTTTTTT
J: TRBJ2-1; V: TRBV19; D: -; size: -; CDR3: CASSIGDIEQFF; DNA: TGTGCCAGTAGTATAGGTGACATTGAGCAGTTCTTC
J: TRBJ2-1; V: TRBV7-9; D: TRBD2; size: -; CDR3: CASSQVGTRYNEQFF; DNA: TGTGCCAGCAGCCAAGTGGGGACTAGATACAATGAGCAGTTCTTC
J: TRBJ1-6; V: TRBV29-1; D: TRBD1; size: -; CDR3: CSVRPGTGENSPLHF; DNA: TGCAGCGTGAGACCCGGGACAGGGGAGAATTCACCCCTCCACTTT
J: TRBJ1-5; V: TRBV12-5; D: TRBD1; size: few; CDR3: CASGLGQGPADQPQHF; DNA: TGTGCTAGTGGTTTGGGACAGGGTCCGGCCGATCAGCCCCAGCATTTT
J: TRBJ2-7; V: TRBV18; D: -; size: once; CDR3: CASSPGGYEQYF; DNA: TGTGCCAGCTCACCGGGGGGCTACGAGCAGTACTTC
J: TRBJ2-7; V: TRBV7-3; D: -; size: -; CDR3: CASSLRPAYEQYF; DNA: TGTGCCAGCAGCTTAAGGCCTGCCTACGAGCAGTACTTC
J: TRBJ1-1; V: TRBV9; D: TRBD1; size: few; CDR3: CASSAQGGQYTEAFF; DNA: TGTGCCAGCAGCGCCCAAGGGGGACAGTACACTGAAGCTTTCTTT
J: TRBJ1-1; V: TRBV7-2; D: -; size: once; CDR3: CASSFSQGNTEAFF; DNA: TGTGCCAGCAGCTTCTCACAGGGGAACACTGAAGCTTTCTTT
J: TRBJ1-2; V: TRBV3-1/TRBV3-2; D: TRBD1; size: -; CDR3: CASSQVTQGAGYTF; DNA: TGTGCCAGCAGCCAAGTAACACAGGGGGCTGGCTACACCTTC
J: TRBJ1-4; V: TRBV28; D: -; size: -; CDR3: CASSLYPGKKLFF; DNA: TGTGCCAGCAGTTTATACCCCGGGAAAAAACTGTTTTTT
J: TRBJ1-2; V: TRBV7-2; D: TRBD1; size: -; CDR3: CASSLVGQVANYGYTF; DNA: TGTGCCAGCAGCTTAGTTGGACAGGTAGCTAACTATGGCTACACCTTC
J: TRBJ2-5; V: TRBV7-8; D: TRBD2; size: once; CDR3: CASSSSHASGGNQETQYF; DNA: TGTGCCAGCAGCTCATCCCATGCTAGCGGGGGGAACCAAGAGACCCAGTACTTC
J: TRBJ2-1; V: TRBV6-4; D: TRBD1; size: -; CDR3: CASSRTGEDEQFF; DNA: TGTGCCAGCAGCCGGACAGGGGAGGATGAGCAGTTCTTC
J: TRBJ2-1; V: TRBV28; D: -; size: -; CDR3: CASSPQRVEQFF; DNA: TGTGCCAGCAGTCCCCAACGGGTTGAGCAGTTCTTC
J: TRBJ2-5; V: TRBV5-1; D: TRBD2; size: -; CDR3: CASSLEGGMGQETQYF; DNA: TGCGCCAGCAGCTTGGAGGGAGGGATGGGTCAAGAGACCCAGTACTTC
J: TRBJ2-1; V: TRBV30; D: -; size: -; CDR3: CAWSRSREQFF; DNA: TGTGCCTGGAGTCGAAGCCGCGAGCAGTTCTTC
J: TRBJ1-5; V: TRBV10-1; D: -; size: -; CDR3: CASRIQGVVSNQPQHF; DNA: TGCGCCAGCAGGATACAGGGCGTCGTTAGCAATCAGCCCCAGCATTTT
J: TRBJ1-4; V: TRBV28; D: -; size: -; CDR3: CASSQGGPNEKLFF; DNA: TGTGCCAGCAGTCAAGGGGGTCCCAATGAAAAACTGTTTTTT
J: TRBJ2-3; V: TRBV10-3; D: -; size: few; CDR3: CAIKRGISTDTQYF; DNA: TGTGCCATAAAACGGGGGATTAGCACAGATACGCAGTATTTT
J: TRBJ1-1; V: TRBV10-3; D: TRBD1; size: once; CDR3: CAISVRDRDTEAFF; DNA: TGTGCCATCAGTGTCCGGGACAGGGACACTGAAGCTTTCTTT
J: TRBJ2-5; V: TRBV3-1/TRBV3-2; D: TRBD2; size: -; CDR3: CASSHWTSGGRKETQYF; DNA: TGTGCCAGCAGCCACTGGACTAGCGGGGGCAGGAAAGAGACCCAGTACTTC
J: TRBJ2-6; V: TRBV11-2; D: TRBD1; size: -; CDR3: CASSTGDRGMSSGANVLTF; DNA: TGTGCCAGCAGCACAGGGGACAGGGGGATGTCCTCTGGGGCCAACGTCCTGACTTTC
J: TRBJ1-2; V: TRBV7-2; D: -; size: -; CDR3: CASSLVGDYGYTF; DNA: TGTGCCAGCAGCTTAGTAGGGGACTATGGCTACACCTTC
J: TRBJ1-4; V: TRBV5-8; D: TRBD1; size: -; CDR3: CASLSGTVNEKLFF; DNA: TGTGCCAGTCTCTCCGGGACAGTCAATGAAAAACTGTTTTTT
J: TRBJ1-2; V: TRBV7-2; D: -; size: once; CDR3: CASSLASSYGYTF; DNA: TGTGCCAGCAGCTTAGCGAGTTCCTATGGCTACACCTTC
J: TRBJ2-1; V: TRBV4-2; D: TRBD2; size: -; CDR3: CASSQFQGTSGNNEQFF; DNA: TGTGCCAGCAGCCAGTTCCAGGGGACTAGCGGGAACAATGAGCAGTTCTTC
J: TRBJ2-1; V: TRBV7-8; D: -; size: -; CDR3: CASSLVAGVLLNEQFF; DNA: TGTGCCAGCAGCTTAGTTGCAGGGGTTCTTCTCAATGAGCAGTTCTTC